This T cell receptor (beta chain) was documented in a study of beta chain features in type 1 diabetes. Expressed TCRB transcripts were sequenced, since all the RNA that had been isolated was reverse transcribed. Sequenced by immunoSEQ multiplex PCR; TCRdb stores in-frame clones only, minus some. The table lists about 190,000 clones, approximately 8% of them singletons, with approximately 0.85% in the top ten. In this sample, this clone turned up once. Its antigen is not identified. V was shortened by 4 bases and J by 8 bases, with 17 bases between the two germline ends. The length of the CDR3 is 15 residues. Germline CDR1 and CDR2: SNHLY and FYNNEI. Whole-study results and caveats: The cDNA sequencing approach could over-represent high-TCR-expressing cells. Type 1 diabetes patients showed a moderate but significant shortening of TCRB CDR3s in all four CD4+ subsets.

The rearrangement links TRBV2 to TRBJ1-4; no firm D call. Sequencing was done on a sample of central memory CD4+ T cells from blood. This clonotype originated in a woman aged 40 to 50 with type 1 diabetes. The CDR3: CASSAARTTGEKLFF. The CDR3 DNA reads TGTGCCAGCAGTGCCGCCCGGACGACGGGGGAAAAACTGTTTTTT.